The TCR beta chain described here comes from a study of cytomegalovirus exposure and HLA in healthy donors. PCR was performed using 60 Vbeta and 13 Jbeta primers. Using immunoSEQ multiplex PCR, the repertoire was profiled, and TCRdb retains in-frame clones only, with some absent. The data show approximately 190,000 clones, 80% to 85% seen once. Per the germline V gene, CDR1 is SGHVS and CDR2 is FQNEAQ. The germline V and J ends were trimmed by 3 bases and 2 bases, with 8 bases remaining between them. The CDR3 extends over 14 amino acids. Broader study findings: An observed cluster of highly shared sequence variants was recorded as a likely sequencing artifact. Across all donors, roughly uniform sequencing depth was an assumption of the presence/absence analyses.

This clone was found a few times. Its antigen is as yet unknown. This chain uses TRBV7-8 with TRBJ2-1; D perhaps matches TRBD2 (6 bases). This TCR came from a woman aged 18-35 years in good health and CMV-seronegative. Material: PBMCs. The DNA for the CDR3 is TGTGCCAGCAGCTTGACGGGGGCCTACAATGAGCAGTTCTTC. Translated: CASSLTGAYNEQFF.